A single sample gave rise to the 18 T cell receptor beta chains below, sequenced in a study of shared clonotypes between healthy human individuals (dated by TCRdb to 2020 to 2022). Library prep was done by the immunoSEQ multiplex PCR assay. TCRdb re-hosts the immuneACCESS table, in-frame sequences only. Its copies lack some clones; in the studies checked, an unresolved V gene accounts for under half of them, and the cause for the rest is not known. Counted in this sample were about 1 million clones; about 84% of them appeared once. Together, the top ten hold approximately 0.56% of the sample. Sequencing was done on a sample of memory CD4+ T cells from PBMCs. Explained via the paper, the cell subset or site label denotes: CD45RA-negative fraction. These receptors originate from a young man in good health. Some clones in this sample may be carry-over from other donors' samples.

J is TRBJ2-2 and V is TRBV7-3; 10 bases match TRBD2. V shed 7 bases, J shed 6 bases, and the junction held 8 bases outside the gene matches. CDR1 and CDR2 from the germline V gene are SGHTA and FQGTGA. This CDR3 is built from 15 residues. CDR3 nucleotide sequence: TGTGCCAGCAACCCGGGGCTAGCGGGAGCCGGGGAGCTGTTTTTT. This gives the protein CASNPGLAGAGELFF.

Of note for this clone: A much larger clone is a single base away; this may be a read error. Other DNA sequences of this sample code for an identical CDR3. CDR3 protein: CASSLQGDTEAFF. The CDR3 DNA reads TGTGCCAGCAGCTTACAAGGGGACACTGAAGCTTTCTTT. The chain couples TRBV7-3 to TRBJ1-1; D is possibly TRBD1 (5 bases). Germline CDR1 reads SGHTA; CDR2 reads FQGTGA. Trimming stripped 2 bases from V and 3 bases from J, with 7 bases between. The CDR3 is made up of 13 amino acids.

The chain uses TRBV2 and TRBJ2-7, with 9 bases identical to TRBD1. Unmatched junction bases numbered 7, after V lost 4 bases and J lost 3 bases. CDR3 size: 15 residues. Per germline, CDR1 SNHLY and CDR2 FYNNEI. The CDR3 spells CASSGTQGAFYEQYF. DNA for the CDR3: TGTGCCAGCAGTGGAACACAGGGGGCCTTCTACGAGCAGTACTTC.

This clone showed up just once. Because the CDR3's place on the DNA is in doubt, the DNA is left out and the CDR3 is given as listed by TCRdb. The chain combines TRBV21-1 with TRBJ2-5; TRBD2, the D gene given by the table, was not confirmed from the DNA. TRBV21-1 is a pseudogene. The CDR3 totals 16 residues, both ends included. The CDR3 reads CASSKVASGTQETQYF.

The rearrangement links TRBV30 to TRBJ2-7, with 7 bases fitting TRBD1. Germline V gene data show CDR1 as GTSNPN and CDR2 as SVGIG (reference sequence). The V gene end was trimmed by 4 bases and the J gene end by 6 bases; junction bases not matched to a gene: 3. This CDR3 is 11 amino acids long. CDR3 bases: TGTGCCTGGAAAACAGGGGTCGAGCAGTACTTC. This translates into CAWKTGVEQYF.

The genes are TRBV10-3 and TRBJ2-7; possible D gene TRBD2, 5 bases. Germline V gene lookup returns CDR1 ENHRY and CDR2 SYGVKD. Trimming pared 0 bases from V and 1 base from J, leaving 13 bases between. The CDR3 consists of 16 residues. CDR3 loop: CAISESTRGRSYEQYF. The DNA for the CDR3 is TGTGCCATCAGTGAGTCGACTCGAGGGCGGTCCTACGAGCAGTACTTC.

The rearrangement links TRBV6-5 to TRBJ1-3; a possible D gene is TRBD1 (5 bases). Germline V lookup: CDR1 MNHEY, CDR2 SVGAGI. The CDR3 length is 15 residues. V shed 6 bases and J shed 0 bases, with 12 bases lying between them. In DNA, the CDR3 is TGTGCCAGCAGGCCAGACAGCCGCTCTGGAAACACCATATATTTT. Its translation: CASRPDSRSGNTIYF.

This sequence joins TRBV29-1 and TRBJ1-1; D remains ambiguous. The CDR3 runs to 13 residues. With 4 bases removed from V and 0 bases from J, the gap between germline ends came to 9 bases. Germline V gene data show CDR1 as SQVTM and CDR2 as ANQGSEA. This CDR3 reads CSVVGQMNTEAFF. The CDR3 nucleotides read TGCAGCGTTGTAGGCCAGATGAACACTGAAGCTTTCTTT.

The chain couples TRBV7-3 to TRBJ2-2; 9 bases agree with TRBD2. The CDR3 length is 18 residues. The V gene's germline CDR1 is SGHTA and CDR2 FQGTGA. Losses at the gene ends were 2 bases for V and 6 bases for J; bases not matched to a gene: 13. Here the CDR3 reads CASSLGSDVSGSSGELFF. In nucleotides, the CDR3 is TGTGCCAGCAGCTTAGGGTCCGATGTTAGCGGGAGTTCCGGGGAGCTGTTTTTT. Full variable domain (outside the CDR3, taken from reference TRBV7-3 and TRBJ2-2): GAGVSQTPSNKVTEKGKYVELRCDPISGHTALYWYRQSLGQGPEFLIYFQGTGAADDSGLPNDRFFAVRPEGSVSTLKIQRTERGDSAVYLCASSLGSDVSGSSGELFFGEGSRLTVL.

The V gene is TRBV7-8, the J gene TRBJ2-5; no reliable D call. The CDR3 runs 13 residues. Germline V lookup: CDR1 SGHVS, CDR2 FQNEAQ. V was clipped by 1 base and J by 2 bases, with 5 bases between them. The CDR3 DNA is TGTGCCAGCAGCTTAGGACCTCAAGAGACCCAGTACTTC. This translates into CASSLGPQETQYF.

This clone was recorded once. The rearrangement uses TRBV6-1 and TRBJ1-5, with no clear D. This CDR3 is 12 amino acids long. Germline V gene sequence: CDR1 MNHNS, CDR2 SASEGT. Trimming shortened V by 2 bases and J by 7 bases, and 6 bases separated the two germline ends. In nucleotides, the CDR3 is TGTGCCAGCAGTGAACTAGTGCAGCCCCAGCATTTT. Encoded protein: CASSELVQPQHF.

This clone was detected only a few times. V usage is TRBV6-1 and J usage is TRBJ2-2, with D uncertain. The CDR3 has 12 residues. The germline gives CDR1 MNHNS, CDR2 SASEGT. V was pared by 6 bases and J by 7 bases, with 9 bases between. The CDR3 protein is CASRERVGELFF. CDR3 sequence (DNA): TGTGCCAGCAGGGAGAGAGTCGGGGAGCTGTTTTTT.

The V and J genes are TRBV7-2 and TRBJ2-3, with TRBD2 as a possible D gene (6 bases). In germline, CDR1 is SGHTA, CDR2 FQGNSA. The length of the CDR3 is 15 residues. Trimming removed 4 bases at V and 9 bases at J, with 20 bases between. The CDR3 region is CASSSEGTTRRTQYF. The DNA of the CDR3 is TGTGCCAGCAGCTCGGAGGGCACAACCAGGAGGACGCAGTATTTT.

In this sample, this clone turned up a few times. The V call is TRBV30, the J call TRBJ1-1; tentative D call: TRBD1 (6 bases). V was shortened by 0 bases and J by 8 bases, with 13 bases between the two germline ends. The CDR3 length is 13 residues. CDR1 is GTSNPN and CDR2 is SVGIG in the germline V gene (reference sequence). CDR3 bases: TGTGCCTGGAGTGTACAGGGTTTGGGCGAAGCTTTCTTT. It translates to CAWSVQGLGEAFF.

The chain links TRBV5-1 to TRBJ2-5; 9 nucleotides line up with TRBD2. The CDR3 length is 17 residues. V lost 3 bases and J lost 4; bases outside the gene matches: 13. From germline, CDR1 is SGHRS and CDR2 YFSETQ. In DNA, the CDR3 is TGCGCCAGCAGCTCGGCGATCGGTAGCGGGAGTCGAGAGACCCAGTACTTC. Translation: CASSSAIGSGSRETQYF.

In its sample, this clone was seen once. The CDR3 loop reads CAKDSGRRYNEQFF. DNA of the CDR3: TGTGCCAAGGATAGCGGGAGAAGGTACAATGAGCAGTTCTTC. This chain uses TRBV2 with TRBJ2-1; 9 nucleotides agree with TRBD2. Germline assignment: CDR1 SNHLY and CDR2 FYNNEI. The CDR3 contains 14 residues. Trimming took 10 bases from V and 4 from J; bases not matched to a gene: 8.

Written as DNA, the CDR3 is TGTGCCAGCAGTTACACCACGGGACAGCTAGAGACCCAGTACTTC. It encodes CASSYTTGQLETQYF. The chain carries TRBV6-6 and TRBJ2-5; 7 bases match TRBD1. V dropped 2 bases and J dropped 4; count of bases not matched to a gene: 7. CDR3 length: 15 residues. Looked up from germline, CDR1 is MNHNY and CDR2 is SVGAGI (reference sequence).

This chain links TRBV6-7 with TRBJ2-7, with 10 bases that match TRBD2. TRBV6-7 is an ORF; its function is uncertain. The CDR3 consists of 18 residues. Trimming removed 2 bases from V and 5 bases from J; junction bases left unmatched: 15. CDR3: CASSYSGRAPPRGNEQYF. The CDR3 DNA reads TGTGCCAGCAGTTACAGCGGGAGGGCCCCCCCTCGGGGGAACGAGCAGTACTTC.